This T cell receptor (beta chain) was captured in a study of blood T cell repertoires in COVID-19. Study details: From T cells, B-cell-depleted T cells, or PBMCs came the material, which was cDNA or gDNA.

From germline, CDR1 is MRHNA and CDR2 SNTAGT. This CDR3 comprises 16 residues. Trimming cost V 6 bases and J 5 bases; bases outside gene matches: 11. Assay: immunoSEQ multiplex PCR; the TCRdb copy retains only in-frame clones and omits some. Of 340,000 or so clones in the sample, approximately 86% are singletons; the top ten hold about 4%. Those who participated ranged in age from about 18 to 89 years and resided in some 24 US areas. The sample holds one count of this clone. This rearrangement joins TRBV6-4 to TRBJ2-1; 9 bases align to TRBD1. The sequenced sample was PBMCs or T cells enriched from blood (not recorded which). The origin of this receptor is a woman in her thirties or forties with acute COVID-19. The DNA for the CDR3 is TGTGCCAGCAGCGCTACCCCGGGACAGGGCCACAATGAGCAGTTCTTC. It translates to CASSATPGQGHNEQFF.